Shown below are 19 T cell receptor beta chains from a single sample sequenced in a study of blood T cell repertoires in COVID-19. This table comes from immunoSEQ multiplex PCR, and its TCRdb copy is limited to in-frame clones, with some not included. The sample comprises more than 55,000 clones, almost 90% of which are singletons, and about 4.9% rests with the top ten. The sequencing input was peripheral blood. The receptors were sampled from a man between 60 and 75 years old with acute or convalescent COVID-19.

CDR3: CASSRGGGLEKLFF. CDR3 DNA: TGTGCCAGCAGCCGGGGAGGGGGATTGGAAAAACTGTTTTTT. The V call is TRBV11-2, the J call TRBJ1-4, with D tentatively TRBD1 (6 bases). Germline assignment: CDR1 SGHAT and CDR2 FQNNGV. Trimming cost V 5 bases and J 8 bases, with 15 bases left between them. The CDR3 has 14 residues.

The J gene is TRBJ2-3, the V gene TRBV10-3; TRBD1 matches at 8 bases. V dropped 4 bases and J dropped 3; count of bases not matched to a gene: 9. Germline-derived CDR1 and CDR2 are ENHRY and SYGVKD. This CDR3 contains 16 residues. In nucleotides, the CDR3 is TGTGCCATCAGTGTCCCGACAGGGGATTATACAGATACGCAGTATTTT. As protein: CAISVPTGDYTDTQYF.

V gene TRBV19 combines with J gene TRBJ1-4, with D unclear. The germline V gene has CDR1 LNHDA and CDR2 SQIVND (reference sequence). The CDR3 has 14 residues. V gave up 4 bases and J gave up 5 bases, with 11 bases separating them. This CDR3 is CASSSRGRNEKLFF. The CDR3 region has the DNA TGTGCCAGTAGTAGCCGGGGTCGCAATGAAAAACTGTTTTTT.

This clone was picked up one time. The chain joins TRBV15 to TRBJ2-1, with D unresolved. V lost 5 bases and J lost 3, with 5 bases in between. The CDR3 is 12 residues long. From germline, CDR1 is LNHNV and CDR2 YYDKDF (reference sequence). CDR3 residues: CATSRLYNEQFF. DNA for the CDR3: TGTGCCACCAGCCGTCTCTACAATGAGCAGTTCTTC.

This clone was observed a single time. CDR3 sequence (DNA): TGTGCCAGCACACCGCTCGGGGAGGGGGTTTACAATGAGCAGTTCTTC. It specifies CASTPLGEGVYNEQFF. This chain links TRBV28 with TRBJ2-1; the D gene is possibly TRBD2 (7 bases). The CDR3 contains 16 residues. V lost 7 bases to trimming and J lost 4 bases, with 20 bases between them. Germline V lookup: CDR1 MDHEN, CDR2 SYDVKM.

In its sample, this clone was seen once. The chain is built from TRBV5-6 and TRBJ1-1; 8 bases align to TRBD1. Trimming cost V 4 bases and J 1 base; bases outside gene matches: 3. This CDR3 is built from 14 residues. Germline V gene data show CDR1 as SGHDT and CDR2 as YYEEEE. DNA of the CDR3: TGTGCCAGCAGCCCCGGGACAGGGAACACTGAAGCTTTCTTT. Protein: CASSPGTGNTEAFF.

This rearrangement joins TRBV9 to TRBJ2-1; 9 positions match TRBD1. The CDR3 is made up of 15 amino acids. Looked up from germline, CDR1 is SGDLS and CDR2 is YYNGEE. V gave up 5 bases and J gave up 10 bases; unmatched junction bases: 13. CDR3 protein: CASSSGTGFSGEQFF. The CDR3, as DNA: TGTGCCAGCAGTTCCGGGACAGGGTTCTCTGGGGAGCAGTTCTTC.

The chain combines TRBV11-2 with TRBJ2-7; no clear D gene. Germline CDR1 reads SGHAT; CDR2 reads FQNNGV. V was trimmed by 2 bases and J by 4 bases, leaving 3 bases between them. The CDR3 covers 11 residues. The CDR3 loop reads CASSLLYEQYF. DNA of the CDR3: TGTGCCAGCAGCTTACTGTACGAGCAGTACTTC.

This chain uses TRBV10-3 with TRBJ2-3, with D perhaps TRBD2 (6 bases). Per the germline V gene, CDR1 is ENHRY and CDR2 is SYGVKD. The CDR3 is 16 amino acids. The ends were cut back, 4 bases at V and 1 base at J, with 15 bases in the middle. CDR3 DNA: TGTGCCATCAGTGGGGGGACTCGAACAGGCACAGATACGCAGTATTTT. Protein sequence: CAISGGTRTGTDTQYF.

The J gene is TRBJ1-2, the V gene TRBV18, with 7 bases lining up with TRBD1. CDR3 length: 17 amino acids. Germline V gene sequence: CDR1 KGHSH, CDR2 LQKENI. The V and J ends lost 1 base and 2 bases, in that order; junction bases with no gene match: 10. CDR3 residues: CASSPRASTGRNYGYTF. DNA for the CDR3: TGTGCCAGCTCACCACGTGCTTCGACAGGGAGGAACTATGGCTACACCTTC.

This clone appeared once. This rearrangement joins TRBV28 to TRBJ1-3, with 7 nucleotides matching TRBD1. The V gene end was trimmed by 7 bases and the J gene end by 3 bases; junction bases not matched to a gene: 9. Germline V gene sequence: CDR1 MDHEN, CDR2 SYDVKM. CDR3 length equals 15 residues. The CDR3 loop reads CASTTTGERGNTIYF. The DNA of the CDR3 is TGTGCCAGCACCACAACAGGGGAACGTGGAAACACCATATATTTT.

The chain joins TRBV7-8 to TRBJ1-1; 7 bases agree with TRBD1. This CDR3 region has 15 residues. Trimming cost V 5 bases and J 7 bases; bases outside gene matches: 13. Germline V gene lookup returns CDR1 SGHVS and CDR2 FQNEAQ. The CDR3 spells CASSLLTGELGEAFF. CDR3 bases: TGTGCCAGCAGCCTACTTACAGGGGAGTTAGGTGAAGCTTTCTTT.

The chain combines TRBV18 with TRBJ2-1, with 9 bases lining up with TRBD1. Trimming removed 0 bases from V and 4 bases from J; junction bases left unmatched: 1. CDR3 length: 15 amino acids. The V gene's germline CDR1 is KGHSH and CDR2 LQKENI. The CDR3 reads CASSPPGTGYNEQFF. The CDR3, as DNA: TGTGCCAGCTCACCACCAGGGACAGGGTACAATGAGCAGTTCTTC.

This chain connects TRBV28 to TRBJ1-1; a possible D gene is TRBD1 (6 bases). Germline V gene lookup returns CDR1 MDHEN and CDR2 SYDVKM. CDR3 size: 13 residues. V dropped 5 bases and J dropped 5 bases, with 12 bases sitting between them. DNA of the CDR3: TGTGCCAGCAGTGTCTTCAGGGGAACTGAAGCTTTCTTT. It codes for CASSVFRGTEAFF.

The chain joins TRBV7-2 to TRBJ1-2, with D unclear. V was pared by 5 bases and J by 1 base, with 11 bases between. CDR3 size: 14 residues. Germline CDR1 is SGHTA and CDR2 is FQGNSA. The CDR3 loop reads CASSAAGYNYGYTF. In DNA form, the CDR3 reads TGTGCCAGCAGCGCCGCGGGTTATAACTATGGCTACACCTTC.

The rearrangement joins TRBV28 to TRBJ1-2; 7 bases agree with TRBD1. The CDR3 has 18 amino acids. Trimming took 6 bases from V and 2 from J; bases not matched to a gene: 18. Germline CDR1 MDHEN, CDR2 SYDVKM. CDR3 amino acids: CASSPLWGQWNKNYGYTF. The CDR3 DNA reads as TGTGCCAGCAGCCCCCTGTGGGGACAGTGGAATAAGAACTATGGCTACACCTTC.

This clone was observed a single time. The gene calls are TRBV2 and TRBJ1-1, with 7 bases fitting TRBD1. J gave up 1 base and V 8 bases, and 1 base lay outside the gene matches. The CDR3 sequence is 12 residues long. Germline V lookup: CDR1 SNHLY, CDR2 FYNNEI. The CDR3 nucleotides are TGTGCCAGCGGGACAGCGAACACTGAAGCTTTCTTT. This codes for CASGTANTEAFF.

The rearrangement uses TRBV19 and TRBJ2-1; 10 nucleotides line up with TRBD2. Trimming took 5 bases from V and 0 from J; bases not matched to a gene: 7. The CDR3 is 17 amino acids. Germline CDR1 and CDR2: LNHDA and SQIVND (reference sequence). The DNA for the CDR3 is TGTGCCAGTAGTTTCCCTAGCGGGGGCCTCTCCTACAATGAGCAGTTCTTC. It specifies CASSFPSGGLSYNEQFF.

V is TRBV19 and J is TRBJ2-3, with 8 nucleotides matching TRBD2. Germline CDR1 and CDR2: LNHDA and SQIVND (reference sequence). The CDR3 totals 14 residues. V was pared by 7 bases and J by 1 base, with 4 bases of the junction left unmatched. CDR3 bases: TGTGCCAGTACGACCGGGGGGGGCACAGATACGCAGTATTTT. It is translated as CASTTGGGTDTQYF.